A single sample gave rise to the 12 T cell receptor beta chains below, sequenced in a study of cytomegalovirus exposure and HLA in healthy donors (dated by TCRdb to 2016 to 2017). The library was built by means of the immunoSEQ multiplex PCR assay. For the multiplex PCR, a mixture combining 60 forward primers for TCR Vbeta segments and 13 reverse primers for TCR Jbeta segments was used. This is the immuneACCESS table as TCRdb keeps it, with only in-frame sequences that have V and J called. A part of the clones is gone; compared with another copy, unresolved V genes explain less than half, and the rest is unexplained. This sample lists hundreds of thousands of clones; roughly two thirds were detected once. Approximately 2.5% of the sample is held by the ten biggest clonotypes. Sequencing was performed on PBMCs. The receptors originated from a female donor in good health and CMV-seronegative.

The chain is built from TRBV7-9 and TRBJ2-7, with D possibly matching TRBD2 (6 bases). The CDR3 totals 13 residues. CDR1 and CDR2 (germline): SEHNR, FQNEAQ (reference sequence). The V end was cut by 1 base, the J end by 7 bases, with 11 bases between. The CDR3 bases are TGTGCCAGCAGCTTAGTAGCGGCGGGGGAGCAGTACTTC. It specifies CASSLVAAGEQYF. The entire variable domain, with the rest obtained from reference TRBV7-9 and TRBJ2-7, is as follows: DTGVSQNPRHKITKRGQNVTFRCDPISEHNRLYWYRQTLGQGPEFLTYFQNEAQLEKSRLLSDRFSAERPKGSFSTLEIQRTEQGDSAMYLCASSLVAAGEQYFGPGTRLTVT.

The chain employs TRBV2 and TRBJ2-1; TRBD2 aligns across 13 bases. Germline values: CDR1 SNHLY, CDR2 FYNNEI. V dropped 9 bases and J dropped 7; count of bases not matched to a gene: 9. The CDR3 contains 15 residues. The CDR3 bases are TGTGCCAGTACTAGCGGGAGGGCCTTCGGTAATGAGCAGTTCTTC. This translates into CASTSGRAFGNEQFF.

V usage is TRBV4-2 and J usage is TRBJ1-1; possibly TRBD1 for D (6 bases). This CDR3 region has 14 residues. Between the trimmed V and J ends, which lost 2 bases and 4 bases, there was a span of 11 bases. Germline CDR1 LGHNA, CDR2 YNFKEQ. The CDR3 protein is CASSQPDSSTEAFF. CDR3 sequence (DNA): TGTGCCAGCAGCCAACCGGACAGTAGCACTGAAGCTTTCTTT.

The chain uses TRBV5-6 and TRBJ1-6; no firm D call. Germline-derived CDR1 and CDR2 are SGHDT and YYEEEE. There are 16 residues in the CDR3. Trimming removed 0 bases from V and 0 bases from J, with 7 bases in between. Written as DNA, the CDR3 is TGTGCCAGCAGCTTGGGCTGGAGCTCCTATAATTCACCCCTCCACTTT. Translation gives CASSLGWSSYNSPLHF.

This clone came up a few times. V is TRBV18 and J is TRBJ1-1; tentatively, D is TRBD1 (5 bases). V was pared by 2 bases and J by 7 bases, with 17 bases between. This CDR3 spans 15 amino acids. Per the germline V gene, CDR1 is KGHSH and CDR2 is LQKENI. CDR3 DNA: TGTGCCAGCTCACCAACGATAGGGGCTTCGGGTGAAGCTTTCTTT. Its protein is CASSPTIGASGEAFF.

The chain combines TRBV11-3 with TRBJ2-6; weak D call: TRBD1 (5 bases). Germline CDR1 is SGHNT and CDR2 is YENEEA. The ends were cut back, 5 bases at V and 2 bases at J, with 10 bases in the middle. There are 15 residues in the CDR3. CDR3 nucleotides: TGTGCCAGCAGCATGCAGGGCGCTGGGGCCAACGTCCTGACTTTC. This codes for CASSMQGAGANVLTF.

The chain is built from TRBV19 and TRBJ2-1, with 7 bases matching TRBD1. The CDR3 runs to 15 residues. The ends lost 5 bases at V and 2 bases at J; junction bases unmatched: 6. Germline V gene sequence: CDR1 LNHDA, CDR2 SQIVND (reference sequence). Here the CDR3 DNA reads TGTGCCAGTAGTCCAGCGACAGGGCCCTACAATGAGCAGTTCTTC. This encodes CASSPATGPYNEQFF.

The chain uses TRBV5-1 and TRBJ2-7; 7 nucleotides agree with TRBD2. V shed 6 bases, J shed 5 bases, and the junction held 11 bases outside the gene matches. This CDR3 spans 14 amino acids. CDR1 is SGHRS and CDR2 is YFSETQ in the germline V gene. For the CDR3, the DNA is TGCGCCAGCACCTGGGAGGGAGGGCCCCACGAGCAGTACTTC. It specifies CASTWEGGPHEQYF.

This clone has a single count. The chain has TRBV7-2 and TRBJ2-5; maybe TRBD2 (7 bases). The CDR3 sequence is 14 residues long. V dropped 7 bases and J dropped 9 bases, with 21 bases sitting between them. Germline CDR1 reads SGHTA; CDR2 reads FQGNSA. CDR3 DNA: TGTGCCAGCACCCCCGGGGGAGGGACACGGGCCCAGTACTTC. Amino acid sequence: CASTPGGGTRAQYF.

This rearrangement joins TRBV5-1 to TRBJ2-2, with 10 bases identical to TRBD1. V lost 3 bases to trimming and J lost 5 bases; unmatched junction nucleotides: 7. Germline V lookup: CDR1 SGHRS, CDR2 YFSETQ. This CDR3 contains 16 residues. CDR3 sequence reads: CASSSGQGVTTGELFF. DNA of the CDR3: TGCGCCAGCAGCTCCGGACAGGGGGTTACAACCGGGGAGCTGTTTTTT.

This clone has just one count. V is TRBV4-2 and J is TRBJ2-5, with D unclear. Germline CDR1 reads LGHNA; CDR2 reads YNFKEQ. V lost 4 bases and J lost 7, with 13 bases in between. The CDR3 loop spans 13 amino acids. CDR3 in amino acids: CASSLDRPGTQYF. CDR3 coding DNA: TGTGCCAGCAGCCTAGACCGTCCGGGGACCCAGTACTTC.

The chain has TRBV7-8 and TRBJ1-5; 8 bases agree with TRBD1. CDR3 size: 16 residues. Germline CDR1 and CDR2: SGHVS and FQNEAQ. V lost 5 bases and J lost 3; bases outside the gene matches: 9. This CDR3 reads CASSRIQGANNQPQHF. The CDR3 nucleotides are TGTGCCAGCAGCCGTATTCAGGGGGCTAACAATCAGCCCCAGCATTTT.